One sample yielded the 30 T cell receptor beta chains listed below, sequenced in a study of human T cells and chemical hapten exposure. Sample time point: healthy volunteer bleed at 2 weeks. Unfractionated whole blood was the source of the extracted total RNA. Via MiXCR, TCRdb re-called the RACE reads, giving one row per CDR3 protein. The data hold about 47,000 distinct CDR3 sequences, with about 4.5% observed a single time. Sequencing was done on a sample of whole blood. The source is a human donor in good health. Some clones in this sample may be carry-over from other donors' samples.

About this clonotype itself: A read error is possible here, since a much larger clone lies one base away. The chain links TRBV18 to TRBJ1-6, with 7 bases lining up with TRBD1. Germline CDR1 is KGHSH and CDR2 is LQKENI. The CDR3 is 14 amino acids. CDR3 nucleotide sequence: TGTGCCAGCTCACCGCAGGGGGATAATCCACCCCTCCACTTT. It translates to CASSPQGDNPPLHF.

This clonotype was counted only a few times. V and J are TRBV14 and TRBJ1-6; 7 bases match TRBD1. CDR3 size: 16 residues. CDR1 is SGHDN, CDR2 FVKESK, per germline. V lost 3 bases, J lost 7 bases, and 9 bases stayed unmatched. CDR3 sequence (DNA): TGTGCCAGCAGCCAGTATGAGGGACAGTGGAATTCACCCCTCCACTTT. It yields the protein CASSQYEGQWNSPLHF.

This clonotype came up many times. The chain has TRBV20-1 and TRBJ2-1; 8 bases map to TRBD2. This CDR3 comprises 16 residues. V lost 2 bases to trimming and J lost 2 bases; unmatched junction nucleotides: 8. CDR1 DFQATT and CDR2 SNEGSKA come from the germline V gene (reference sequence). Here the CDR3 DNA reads TGCAGTGCTAGACCTACTAGCGGTCCACCCTACAATGAGCAGTTCTTC. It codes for CSARPTSGPPYNEQFF.

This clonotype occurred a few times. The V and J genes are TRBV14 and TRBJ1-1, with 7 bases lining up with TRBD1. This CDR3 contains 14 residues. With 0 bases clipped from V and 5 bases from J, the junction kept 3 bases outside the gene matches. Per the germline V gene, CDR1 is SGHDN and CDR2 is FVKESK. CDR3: CASSQETGRTEAFF. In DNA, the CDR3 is TGTGCCAGCAGCCAAGAGACAGGGCGAACTGAAGCTTTCTTT. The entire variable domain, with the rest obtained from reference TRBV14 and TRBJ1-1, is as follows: EAGVTQFPSHSVIEKGQTVTLRCDPISGHDNLYWYRRVMGKEIKFLLHFVKESKQDESGMPNNRFLAERTGGTYSTLKVQPAELEDSGVYFCASSQETGRTEAFFGQGTRLTVV.

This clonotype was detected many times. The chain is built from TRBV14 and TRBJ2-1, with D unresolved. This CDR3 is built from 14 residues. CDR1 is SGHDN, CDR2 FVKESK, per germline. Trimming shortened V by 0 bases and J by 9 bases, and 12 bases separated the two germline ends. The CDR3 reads CASSQDLRGFEQFF. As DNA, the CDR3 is TGTGCCAGCAGCCAAGATCTGAGAGGATTTGAGCAGTTCTTC.

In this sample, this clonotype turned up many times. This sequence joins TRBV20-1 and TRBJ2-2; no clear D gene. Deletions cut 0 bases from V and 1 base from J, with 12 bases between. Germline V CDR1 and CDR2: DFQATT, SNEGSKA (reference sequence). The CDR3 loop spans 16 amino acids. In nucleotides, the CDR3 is TGCAGTGCTAGAGATGACTGGCTGTTGAACACCGGGGAGCTGTTTTTT. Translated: CSARDDWLLNTGELFF.

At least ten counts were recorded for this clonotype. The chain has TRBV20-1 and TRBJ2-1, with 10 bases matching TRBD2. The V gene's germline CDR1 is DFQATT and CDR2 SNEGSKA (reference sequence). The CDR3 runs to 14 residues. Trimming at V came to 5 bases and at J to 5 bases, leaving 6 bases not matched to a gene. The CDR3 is CSALSGRANNEQFF. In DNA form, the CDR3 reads TGCAGTGCTCTGAGCGGGAGGGCCAACAATGAGCAGTTCTTC.

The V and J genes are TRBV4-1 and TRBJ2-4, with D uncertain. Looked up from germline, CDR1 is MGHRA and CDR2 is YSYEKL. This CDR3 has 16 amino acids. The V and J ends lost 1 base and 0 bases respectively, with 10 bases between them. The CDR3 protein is CASSQGVPLAKNIQYF. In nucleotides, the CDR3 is TGCGCCAGCAGCCAAGGGGTCCCACTAGCCAAAAACATTCAGTACTTC.

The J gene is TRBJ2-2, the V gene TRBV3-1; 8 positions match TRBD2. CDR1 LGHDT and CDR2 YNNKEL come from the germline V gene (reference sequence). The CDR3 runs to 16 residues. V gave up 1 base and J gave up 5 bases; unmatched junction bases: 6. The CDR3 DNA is TGTGCCAGCAGCCAAGTACTCTCGGGAGGGACCGGGGAGCTGTTTTTT. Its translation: CASSQVLSGGTGELFF.

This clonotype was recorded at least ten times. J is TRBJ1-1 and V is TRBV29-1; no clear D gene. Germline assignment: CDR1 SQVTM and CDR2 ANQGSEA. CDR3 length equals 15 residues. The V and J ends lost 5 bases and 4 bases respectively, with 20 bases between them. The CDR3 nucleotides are TGCAGCGTTCAAAGGGCCGCCGCCACGGGCACTGAAGCTTTCTTT. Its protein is CSVQRAAATGTEAFF.

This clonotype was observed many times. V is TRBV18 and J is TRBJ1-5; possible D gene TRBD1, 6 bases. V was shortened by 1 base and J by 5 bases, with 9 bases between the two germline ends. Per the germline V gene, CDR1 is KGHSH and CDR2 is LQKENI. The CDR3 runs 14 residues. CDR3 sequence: CASSPRPGDQPQHF. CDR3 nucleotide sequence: TGTGCCAGCTCACCACGTCCAGGGGATCAGCCCCAGCATTTT.

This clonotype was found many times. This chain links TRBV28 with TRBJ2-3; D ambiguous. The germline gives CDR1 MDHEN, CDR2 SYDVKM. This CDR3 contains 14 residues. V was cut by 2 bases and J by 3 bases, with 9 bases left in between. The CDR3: CASSLVGLTDTQYF. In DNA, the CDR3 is TGTGCCAGCAGTTTAGTGGGCTTGACAGATACGCAGTATTTT.

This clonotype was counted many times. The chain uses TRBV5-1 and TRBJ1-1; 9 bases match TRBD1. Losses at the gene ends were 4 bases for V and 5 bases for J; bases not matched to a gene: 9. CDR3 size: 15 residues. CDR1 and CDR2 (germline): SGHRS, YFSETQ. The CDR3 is CASSPQGAETTEAFF. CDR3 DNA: TGCGCCAGCAGCCCACAGGGGGCTGAGACTACTGAAGCTTTCTTT. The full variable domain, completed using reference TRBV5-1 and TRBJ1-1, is KAGVTQTPRYLIKTRGQQVTLSCSPISGHRSVSWYQQTPGQGLQFLFEYFSETQRNKGNFPGRFSGRQFSNSRSEMNVSTLELGDSALYLCASSPQGAETTEAFFGQGTRLTVV.

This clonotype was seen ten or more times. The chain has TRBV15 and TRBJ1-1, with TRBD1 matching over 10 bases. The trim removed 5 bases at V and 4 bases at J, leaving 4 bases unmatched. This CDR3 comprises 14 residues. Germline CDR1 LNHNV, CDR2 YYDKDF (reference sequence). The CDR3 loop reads CATSSGQGITEAFF. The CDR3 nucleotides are TGTGCCACCAGCTCGGGACAGGGGATCACTGAAGCTTTCTTT.

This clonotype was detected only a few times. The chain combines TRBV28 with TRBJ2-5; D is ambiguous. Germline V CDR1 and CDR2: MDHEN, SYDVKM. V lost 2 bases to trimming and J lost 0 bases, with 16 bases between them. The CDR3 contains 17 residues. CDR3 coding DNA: TGTGCCAGCAGTTTAGTTGTATTTCGTGGGTACCAAGAGACCCAGTACTTC. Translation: CASSLVVFRGYQETQYF.

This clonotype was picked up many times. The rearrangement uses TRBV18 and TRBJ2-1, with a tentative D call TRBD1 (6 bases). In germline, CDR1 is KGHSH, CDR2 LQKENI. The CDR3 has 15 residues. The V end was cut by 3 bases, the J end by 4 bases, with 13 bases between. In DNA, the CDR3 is TGTGCCAGCTCACCTGAAGGGGACAATTACAATGAGCAGTTCTTC. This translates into CASSPEGDNYNEQFF.

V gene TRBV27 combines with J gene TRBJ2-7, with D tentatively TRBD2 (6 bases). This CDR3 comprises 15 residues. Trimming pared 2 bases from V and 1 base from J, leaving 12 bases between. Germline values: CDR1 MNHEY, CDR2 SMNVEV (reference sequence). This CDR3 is CASSLLGGYSYEQYF. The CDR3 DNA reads TGTGCCAGCAGTTTACTTGGGGGGTATTCCTACGAGCAGTACTTC.

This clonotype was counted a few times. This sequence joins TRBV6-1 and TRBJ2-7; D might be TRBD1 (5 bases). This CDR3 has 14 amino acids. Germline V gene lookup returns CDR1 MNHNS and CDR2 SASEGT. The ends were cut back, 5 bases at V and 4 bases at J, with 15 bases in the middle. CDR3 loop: CASSTNRQYYEQYF. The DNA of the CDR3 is TGTGCCAGCAGTACAAACCGACAGTATTACGAGCAGTACTTC.

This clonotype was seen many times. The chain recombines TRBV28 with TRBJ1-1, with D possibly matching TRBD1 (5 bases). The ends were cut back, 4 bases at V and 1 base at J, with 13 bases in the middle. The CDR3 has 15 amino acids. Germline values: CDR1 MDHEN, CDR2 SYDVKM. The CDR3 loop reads CASSSHEGRNTEAFF. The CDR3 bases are TGTGCCAGCAGTTCCCATGAGGGGAGGAACACTGAAGCTTTCTTT.

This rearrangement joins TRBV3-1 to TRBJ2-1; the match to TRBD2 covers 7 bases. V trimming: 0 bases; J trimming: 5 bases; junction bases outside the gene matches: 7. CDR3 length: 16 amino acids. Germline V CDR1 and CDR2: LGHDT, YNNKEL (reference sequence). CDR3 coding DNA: TGTGCCAGCAGCCAAGATGCGGGAGTTCCCCACAATGAGCAGTTCTTC. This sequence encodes CASSQDAGVPHNEQFF.

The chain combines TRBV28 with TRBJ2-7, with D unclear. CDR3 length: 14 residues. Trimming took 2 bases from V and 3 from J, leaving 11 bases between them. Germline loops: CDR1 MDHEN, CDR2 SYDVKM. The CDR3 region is CASSLVSRNYEQYF. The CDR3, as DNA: TGTGCCAGCAGTTTAGTATCGCGGAACTACGAGCAGTACTTC. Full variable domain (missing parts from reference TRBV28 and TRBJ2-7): DVKVTQSSRYLVKRTGEKVFLECVQDMDHENMFWYRQDPGLGLRLIYFSYDVKMKEKGDIPEGYSVSREKKERFSLILESASTNQTSMYLCASSLVSRNYEQYFGPGTRLTVT.

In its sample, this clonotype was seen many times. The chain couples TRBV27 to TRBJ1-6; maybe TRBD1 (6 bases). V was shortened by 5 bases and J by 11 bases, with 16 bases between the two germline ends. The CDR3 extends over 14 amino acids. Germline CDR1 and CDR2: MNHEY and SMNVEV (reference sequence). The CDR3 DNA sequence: TGTGCCAGCAGTATAAGGGACATACGACCACCCCTCCACTTT. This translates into CASSIRDIRPPLHF.

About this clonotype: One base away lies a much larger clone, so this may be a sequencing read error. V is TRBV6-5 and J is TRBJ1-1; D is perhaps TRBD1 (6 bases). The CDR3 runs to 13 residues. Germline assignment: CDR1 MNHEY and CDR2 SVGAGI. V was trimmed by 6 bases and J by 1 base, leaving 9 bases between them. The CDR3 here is CASSETGNTEAFF. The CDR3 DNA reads TGTGCCAGCAGCGAGACAGGGAACACTGAAGCTTTCTTT.

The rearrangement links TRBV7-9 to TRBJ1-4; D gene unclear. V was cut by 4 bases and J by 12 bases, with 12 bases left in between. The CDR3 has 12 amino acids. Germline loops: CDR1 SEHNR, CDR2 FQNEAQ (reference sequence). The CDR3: CASSSPLEELFF. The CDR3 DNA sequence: TGTGCCAGCAGCTCCCCCTTGGAGGAACTGTTTTTT.

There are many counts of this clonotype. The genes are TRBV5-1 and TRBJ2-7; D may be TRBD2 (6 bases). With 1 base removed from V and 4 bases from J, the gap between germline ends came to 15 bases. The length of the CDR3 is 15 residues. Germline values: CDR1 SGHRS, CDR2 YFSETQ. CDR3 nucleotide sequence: TGCGCCAGCAGCTTGCGGGACTTCGGGGTTTACGAGCAGTACTTC. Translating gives CASSLRDFGVYEQYF.

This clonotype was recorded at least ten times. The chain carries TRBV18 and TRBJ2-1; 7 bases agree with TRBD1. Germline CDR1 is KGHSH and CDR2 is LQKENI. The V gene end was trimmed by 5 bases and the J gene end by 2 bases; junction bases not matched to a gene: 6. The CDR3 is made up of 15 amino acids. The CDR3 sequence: CASSEGQSTYNEQFF. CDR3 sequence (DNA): TGTGCCAGCTCAGAGGGACAGAGCACCTACAATGAGCAGTTCTTC.

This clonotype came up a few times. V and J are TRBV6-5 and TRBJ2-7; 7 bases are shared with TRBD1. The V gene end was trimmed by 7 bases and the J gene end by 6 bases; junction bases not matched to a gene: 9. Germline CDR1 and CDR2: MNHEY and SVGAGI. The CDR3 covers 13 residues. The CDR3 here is CASTGTAWGEQYF. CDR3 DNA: TGTGCCAGCACCGGGACAGCCTGGGGCGAGCAGTACTTC.

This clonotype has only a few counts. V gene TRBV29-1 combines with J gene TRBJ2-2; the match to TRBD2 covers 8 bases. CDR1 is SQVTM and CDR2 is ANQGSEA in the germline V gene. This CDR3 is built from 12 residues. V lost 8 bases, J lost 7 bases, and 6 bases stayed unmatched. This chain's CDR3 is CSSSGSNGELFF. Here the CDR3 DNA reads TGCAGCTCGAGCGGGAGTAACGGGGAGCTGTTTTTT.

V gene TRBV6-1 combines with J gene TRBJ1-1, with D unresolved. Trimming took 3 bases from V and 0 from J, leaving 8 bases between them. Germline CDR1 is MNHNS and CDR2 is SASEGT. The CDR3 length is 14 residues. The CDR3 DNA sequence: TGTGCCAGCAGTGACGGGTTCCTGAACACTGAAGCTTTCTTT. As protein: CASSDGFLNTEAFF.

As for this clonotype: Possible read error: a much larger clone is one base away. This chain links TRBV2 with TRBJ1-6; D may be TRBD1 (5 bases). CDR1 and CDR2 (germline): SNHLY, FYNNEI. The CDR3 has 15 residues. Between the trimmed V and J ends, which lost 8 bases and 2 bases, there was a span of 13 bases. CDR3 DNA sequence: TGTGCCAGCCGGGACCACTGGGCCTATAATTCACCCCTCCACTTT. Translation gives CASRDHWAYNSPLHF. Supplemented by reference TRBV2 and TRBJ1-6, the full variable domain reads EPEVTQTPSHQVTQMGQEVILRCVPISNHLYFYWYRQILGQKVEFLVSFYNNEISEKSEIFDDQFSVERPDGSNFTLKIRSTKLEDSAMYFCASRDHWAYNSPLHFGNGTRLTVT.